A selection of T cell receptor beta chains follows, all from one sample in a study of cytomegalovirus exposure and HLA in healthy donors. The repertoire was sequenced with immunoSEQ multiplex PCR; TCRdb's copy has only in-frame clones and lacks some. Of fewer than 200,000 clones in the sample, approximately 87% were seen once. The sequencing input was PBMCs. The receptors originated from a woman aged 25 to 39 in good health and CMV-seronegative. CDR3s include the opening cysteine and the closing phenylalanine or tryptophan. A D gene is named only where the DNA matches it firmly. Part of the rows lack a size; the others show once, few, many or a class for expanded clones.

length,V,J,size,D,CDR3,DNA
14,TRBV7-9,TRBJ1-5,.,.,CASSRGGGNQPQHF,TGTGCCAGCAGCCGTGGAGGAGGCAATCAGCCCCAGCATTTT
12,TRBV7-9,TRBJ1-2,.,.,CASSPGGTGYTF,TGTGCCAGCAGCCCCGGGGGAACGGGCTACACCTTC
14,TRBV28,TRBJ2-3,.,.,CASSLEGITDTQYF,TGTGCCAGCAGTTTAGAGGGTATCACAGATACGCAGTATTTT
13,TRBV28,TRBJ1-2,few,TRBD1,CASSLDRAYGYTF,TGTGCCAGCAGTTTAGACAGGGCTTATGGCTACACCTTC
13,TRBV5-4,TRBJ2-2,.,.,CASSLASAGELFF,TGTGCCAGCAGCTTGGCCTCGGCAGGGGAGCTGTTTTTT
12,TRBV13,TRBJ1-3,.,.,CASSPQVDTIYF,TGTGCCAGCAGCCCTCAGGTCGACACCATATATTTT
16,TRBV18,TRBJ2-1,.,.,CASQQGAGWSYNEQFF,TGTGCCAGCCAACAAGGGGCGGGTTGGTCCTACAATGAGCAGTTCTTC
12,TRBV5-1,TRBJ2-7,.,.,CASTDRTDEQYF,TGCGCCAGCACGGACCGGACAGACGAGCAGTACTTC
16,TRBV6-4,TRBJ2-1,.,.,CASSDGSRGSYNEQFF,TGTGCCAGCAGTGACGGGTCCCGGGGGTCCTACAATGAGCAGTTCTTC
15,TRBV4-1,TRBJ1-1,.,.,CASSQGPGRGTEAFF,TGCGCCAGCAGCCAAGGACCGGGACGTGGCACTGAAGCTTTCTTT
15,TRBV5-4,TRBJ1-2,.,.,CASSPAASPAYGYTF,TGTGCCAGCAGCCCCGCAGCCAGTCCTGCGTATGGCTACACCTTC
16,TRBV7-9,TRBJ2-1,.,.,CASSQQRSSSYNEQFF,TGTGCCAGCAGTCAGCAGCGGAGTAGCTCCTACAATGAGCAGTTCTTC
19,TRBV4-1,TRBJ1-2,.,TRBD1,CASSQETRWDRASVYGYTF,TGCGCCAGCAGCCAAGAAACTCGGTGGGACAGGGCGTCTGTCTATGGCTACACCTTC
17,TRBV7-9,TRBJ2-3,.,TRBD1,CASSRTGIGMGTDTQYF,TGTGCCAGCAGCAGGACAGGGATTGGGATGGGTACAGATACGCAGTATTTT
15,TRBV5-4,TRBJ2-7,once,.,CASSLELVGNYEQYF,TGTGCCAGCAGCTTGGAACTAGTCGGGAACTACGAGCAGTACTTC
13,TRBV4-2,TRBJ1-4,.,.,CASSQDKFEKLFF,TGTGCCAGCAGCCAAGATAAGTTTGAAAAACTGTTTTTT
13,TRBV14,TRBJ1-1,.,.,CASSGTMNTEAFF,TGTGCCAGCAGTGGAACGATGAACACTGAAGCTTTCTTT
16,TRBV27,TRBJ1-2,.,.,CASSSRTEITPYGYTF,TGTGCCAGCAGTTCGAGGACAGAAATAACCCCCTATGGCTACACCTTC
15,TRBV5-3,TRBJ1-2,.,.,CARSLFPRGGVGYTF,TGTGCCAGAAGCTTGTTCCCCAGGGGAGGTGTTGGCTACACCTTC
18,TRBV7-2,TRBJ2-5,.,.,CASSSGQGAGEHTETQYF,TGTGCCAGCAGCTCCGGACAGGGTGCGGGAGAGCACACGGAGACCCAGTACTTC